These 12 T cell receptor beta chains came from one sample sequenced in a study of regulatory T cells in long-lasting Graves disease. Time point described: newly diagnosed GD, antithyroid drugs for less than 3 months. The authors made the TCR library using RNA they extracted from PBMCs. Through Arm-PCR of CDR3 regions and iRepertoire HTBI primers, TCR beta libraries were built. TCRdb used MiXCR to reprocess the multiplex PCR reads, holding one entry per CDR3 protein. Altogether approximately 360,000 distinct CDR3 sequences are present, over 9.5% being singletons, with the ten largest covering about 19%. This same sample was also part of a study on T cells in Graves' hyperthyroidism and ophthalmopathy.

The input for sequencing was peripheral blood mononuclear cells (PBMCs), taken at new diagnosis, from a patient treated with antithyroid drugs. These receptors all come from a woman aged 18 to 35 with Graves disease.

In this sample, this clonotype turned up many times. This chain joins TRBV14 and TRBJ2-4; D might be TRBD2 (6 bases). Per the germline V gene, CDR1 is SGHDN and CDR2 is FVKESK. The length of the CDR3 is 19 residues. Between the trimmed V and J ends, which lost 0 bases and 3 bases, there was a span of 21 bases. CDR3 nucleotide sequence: TGTGCCAGCAGCCAAGATCATCCGGAGCGCCACGGGGGCAAAAACATTCAGTACTTC. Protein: CASSQDHPERHGGKNIQYF.

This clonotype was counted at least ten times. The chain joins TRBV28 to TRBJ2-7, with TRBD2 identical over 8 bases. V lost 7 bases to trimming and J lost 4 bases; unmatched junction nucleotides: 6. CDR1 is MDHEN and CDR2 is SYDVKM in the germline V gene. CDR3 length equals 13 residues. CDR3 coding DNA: TGTGCCAGCACCGGACGCGGGGGGTACGAGCAGTACGTC. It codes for CASTGRGGYEQYV.

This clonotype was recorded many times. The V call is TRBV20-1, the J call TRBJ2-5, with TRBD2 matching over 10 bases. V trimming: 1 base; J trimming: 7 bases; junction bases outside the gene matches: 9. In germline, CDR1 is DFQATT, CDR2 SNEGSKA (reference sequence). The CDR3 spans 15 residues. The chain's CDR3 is CSARGGIAGGGTQYF. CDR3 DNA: TGCAGTGCTAGAGGGGGGATAGCGGGAGGTGGGACCCAGTACTTC.

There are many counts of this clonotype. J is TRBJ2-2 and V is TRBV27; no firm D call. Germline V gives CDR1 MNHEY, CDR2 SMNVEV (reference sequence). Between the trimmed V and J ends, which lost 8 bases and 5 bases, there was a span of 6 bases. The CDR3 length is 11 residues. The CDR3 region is CASVGTGELFF. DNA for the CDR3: TGTGCCAGCGTGGGGACCGGGGAGCTGTTTTTT.

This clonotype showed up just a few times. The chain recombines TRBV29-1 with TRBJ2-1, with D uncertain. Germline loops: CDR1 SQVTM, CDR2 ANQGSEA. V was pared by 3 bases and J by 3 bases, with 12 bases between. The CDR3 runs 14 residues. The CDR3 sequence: CSVEWAPGYNEQFF. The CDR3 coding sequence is TGCAGCGTTGAGTGGGCCCCGGGCTACAATGAGCAGTTCTTC.

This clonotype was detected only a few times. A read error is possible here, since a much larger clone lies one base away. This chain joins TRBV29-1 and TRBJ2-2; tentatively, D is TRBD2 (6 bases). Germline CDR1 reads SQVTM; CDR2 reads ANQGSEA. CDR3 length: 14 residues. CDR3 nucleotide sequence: TGCAGCGCCCGGGACGGAGGGAACACCAGGGAGCTGTTTTTT. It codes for CSARDGGNTRELFF.

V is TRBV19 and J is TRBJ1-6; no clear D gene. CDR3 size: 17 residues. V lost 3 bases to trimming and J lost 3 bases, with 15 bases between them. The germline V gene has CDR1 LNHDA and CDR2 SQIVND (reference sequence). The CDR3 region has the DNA TGTGCCAGTAGTATTTTCTCGTCGGAGAACTATAATTCACCCCTCCACTTT. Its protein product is CASSIFSSENYNSPLHF.

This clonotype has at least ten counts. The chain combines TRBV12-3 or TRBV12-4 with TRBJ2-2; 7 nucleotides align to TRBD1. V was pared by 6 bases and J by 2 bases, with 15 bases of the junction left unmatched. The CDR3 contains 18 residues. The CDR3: CASSPSTGSVFNTGELFF. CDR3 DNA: TGTGCCAGCAGCCCATCGACAGGGTCAGTGTTCAACACCGGGGAGCTGTTTTTT.

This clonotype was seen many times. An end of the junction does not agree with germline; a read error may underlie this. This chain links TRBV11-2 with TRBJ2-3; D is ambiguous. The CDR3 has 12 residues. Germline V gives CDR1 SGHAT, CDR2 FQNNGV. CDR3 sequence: CASSFGTDAQYF. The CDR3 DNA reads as TGTGCCAGCAGCTTTGGCACAGATGCGCAGTATTTT.

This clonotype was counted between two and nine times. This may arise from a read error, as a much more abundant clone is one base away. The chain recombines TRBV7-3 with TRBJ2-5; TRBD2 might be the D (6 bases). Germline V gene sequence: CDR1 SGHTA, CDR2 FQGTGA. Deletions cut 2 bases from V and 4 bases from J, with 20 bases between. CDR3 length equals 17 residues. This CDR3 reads CASSLAEPPGVSETQYF. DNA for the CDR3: TGTGCCAGCAGCTTAGCGGAGCCACCGGGAGTGTCAGAGACCCAGTACTTC.

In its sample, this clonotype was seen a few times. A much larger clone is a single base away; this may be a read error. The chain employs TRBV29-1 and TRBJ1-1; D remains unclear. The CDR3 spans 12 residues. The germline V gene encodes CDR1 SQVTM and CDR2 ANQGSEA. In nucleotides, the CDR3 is TGCAGCGTTCACGACTTTTCCACTGAAGCTCTCTTT. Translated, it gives CSVHDFSTEALF.

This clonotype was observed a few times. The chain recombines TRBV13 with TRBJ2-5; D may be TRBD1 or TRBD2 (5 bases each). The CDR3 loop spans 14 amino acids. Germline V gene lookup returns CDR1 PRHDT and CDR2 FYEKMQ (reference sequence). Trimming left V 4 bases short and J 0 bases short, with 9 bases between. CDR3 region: CASSSGTYQETQYF. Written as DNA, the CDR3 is TGTGCCAGCAGCTCCGGGACGTACCAAGAGACCCAGTACTTC. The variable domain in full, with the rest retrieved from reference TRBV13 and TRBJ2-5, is AAGVIQSPRHLIKEKRETATLKCYPIPRHDTVYWYQQGPGQDPQFLISFYEKMQSDKGSIPDRFSAQQFSDYHSELNMSSLELGDSALYFCASSSGTYQETQYFGPGTRLLVL.